This TCR beta chain appears in the sequencing data of a study of a mutant IDH1 vaccine in newly diagnosed glioma. The wider study: At weeks 1, 3, 5, 7, 11, 15, 19 and 23, patients received a vaccination, eight in all.

Sample time point: week 5, during vaccination. It was 300 ug of mutant IDH1 20-mer peptide that made up each vaccine dose, given with topical imiquimod. Each of the donors came in with new WHO grade 3 or 4 astrocytomas that were IDH1-mutant and ATRX-lost. Data came from immunoSEQ multiplex PCR; TCRdb stores just in-frame clones and leaves some out. The profile shows about 27,000 clones, 60% to 80% of them singletons. The CDR3 has 15 residues. V lost 4 bases and J lost 0, with 12 bases in between. Germline CDR1 reads SNHLY; CDR2 reads FYNNEI. There are a few counts of this clone. No antigen is known for it.

The TCR originated in a man aged 40-55 years with glioma. The material sequenced was PBMCs, taken from a glioma patient whose treatment included an IDH1 peptide vaccine. The chain carries TRBV2 and TRBJ1-1; no definite D call. The CDR3 reads CASSGKTTVNTEAFF. The DNA for the CDR3 is TGTGCCAGCAGTGGCAAGACAACCGTGAACACTGAAGCTTTCTTT. The whole variable domain, filled in from reference TRBV2 and TRBJ1-1, reads EPEVTQTPSHQVTQMGQEVILRCVPISNHLYFYWYRQILGQKVEFLVSFYNNEISEKSEIFDDQFSVERPDGSNFTLKIRSTKLEDSAMYFCASSGKTTVNTEAFFGQGTRLTVV.